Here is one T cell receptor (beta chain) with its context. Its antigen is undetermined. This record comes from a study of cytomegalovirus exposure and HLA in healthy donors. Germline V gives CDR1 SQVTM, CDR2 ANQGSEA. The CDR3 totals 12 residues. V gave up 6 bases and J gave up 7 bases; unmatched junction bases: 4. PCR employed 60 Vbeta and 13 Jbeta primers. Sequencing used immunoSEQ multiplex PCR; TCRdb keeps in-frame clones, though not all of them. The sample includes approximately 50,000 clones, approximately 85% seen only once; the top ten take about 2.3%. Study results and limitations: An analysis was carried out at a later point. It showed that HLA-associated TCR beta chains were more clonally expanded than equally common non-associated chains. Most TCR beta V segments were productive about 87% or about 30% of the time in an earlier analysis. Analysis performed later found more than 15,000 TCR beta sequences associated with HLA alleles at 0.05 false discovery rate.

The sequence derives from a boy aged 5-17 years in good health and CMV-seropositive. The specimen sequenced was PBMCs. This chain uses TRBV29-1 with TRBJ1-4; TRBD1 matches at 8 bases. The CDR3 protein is CSVTGGSEKLFF. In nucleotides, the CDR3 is TGCAGCGTAACAGGGGGATCTGAAAAACTGTTTTTT.